The clone carrying this T cell receptor beta chain was counted between two and nine times. The sample belongs to a study of T cells of healthy individuals. Germline values: CDR1 DFQATT, CDR2 SNEGSKA (reference sequence). This CDR3 has 17 residues. Trimming cost V 5 bases and J 3 bases; bases outside gene matches: 8. TCRdb used MiXCR to reprocess the 5' RACE reads, holding one entry per CDR3 protein. This table has over 95,000 distinct CDR3 sequences, 17% appearing once. The sequence came from a human donor in good health. The chain has TRBV20-1 and TRBJ2-3; TRBD2 matches 16 bases. Here the CDR3 reads CSAPGTSGRARTDTQYF. As DNA, the CDR3 is TGCAGTGCTCCCGGGACTAGCGGGAGGGCCCGGACAGATACGCAGTATTTT.